These 19 T cell receptor beta chains share one sample of origin, sequenced in a study of regulatory T cells in long-lasting Graves disease. CDR3-region Arm-PCR and iRepertoire HTBI primers produced the TCR beta libraries. TCRdb re-called the multiplex PCR reads with MiXCR, one entry per CDR3 protein. The sample consists of hundreds of thousands of distinct CDR3 sequences, roughly 15% of them appearing once. The time point denotes: newly diagnosed GD, antithyroid drugs for less than 3 months. Making the TCR library involved RNA that had been extracted from PBMCs. These sequences were also reported in another study, on T cells in Graves' hyperthyroidism and ophthalmopathy.

The source was peripheral blood mononuclear cells (PBMCs), collected at new diagnosis, from a patient treated with antithyroid drugs. The receptors originated from a woman in her twenties or thirties with Graves disease.

This clonotype was detected many times. V is TRBV29-1 and J is TRBJ2-7; D is unclear. Germline V gene lookup returns CDR1 SQVTM and CDR2 ANQGSEA. V lost 6 bases and J 3 bases, leaving 9 bases between the germline ends. The CDR3 is 11 residues long. CDR3 in DNA: TGCAGCGTGGCAGGCTTCTACGAGCAGTACTTC. It encodes CSVAGFYEQYF.

The chain has TRBV7-9 and TRBJ2-4, with TRBD1 matching over 9 bases. Trimming removed 5 bases from V and 2 bases from J; junction bases left unmatched: 4. The germline CDR1 and CDR2 sequences are SEHNR and FQNEAQ (reference sequence). CDR3 length: 15 residues. CDR3 DNA sequence: TGTGCCAGCAGCCCGACAGGGGGAACCAAAAACATTCAGTACTTC. Protein: CASSPTGGTKNIQYF. The full variable domain, rest sourced from reference TRBV7-9 and TRBJ2-4, is DTGVSQNPRHKITKRGQNVTFRCDPISEHNRLYWYRQTLGQGPEFLTYFQNEAQLEKSRLLSDRFSAERPKGSFSTLEIQRTEQGDSAMYLCASSPTGGTKNIQYFGAGTRLSVL.

This clonotype appeared many times. The chain is built from TRBV28 and TRBJ2-1, with unresolved D. Germline V gene sequence: CDR1 MDHEN, CDR2 SYDVKM. The CDR3 length is 15 residues. V lost 6 bases and J lost 0, with 12 bases in between. CDR3 in amino acids: CASRYLLSSYNEQFF. CDR3 bases: TGTGCCAGCAGGTACCTCCTAAGCTCCTACAATGAGCAGTTCTTC.

J is TRBJ2-1 and V is TRBV14; D perhaps matches TRBD2 (6 bases). The CDR3 length is 20 residues. With 5 bases removed from V and 0 bases from J, the gap between germline ends came to 26 bases. Germline CDR1 is SGHDN and CDR2 is FVKESK. The CDR3 protein is CASSTKSYRDSPDSYNEQFF. The CDR3 nucleotides read TGTGCCAGCAGCACAAAATCGTATCGGGACTCCCCGGACTCCTACAATGAGCAGTTCTTC.

The chain employs TRBV30 and TRBJ1-1; possibly TRBD1 for D (6 bases). Germline loops: CDR1 GTSNPN, CDR2 SVGIG (reference sequence). The ends were cut back, 4 bases at V and 1 base at J, with 13 bases in the middle. The CDR3 contains 14 residues. This CDR3 reads CAWNPGGANTEAFF. In DNA form, the CDR3 reads TGTGCCTGGAACCCGGGGGGGGCGAACACTGAAGCTTTCTTT.

Points on this clonotype: Since a much larger clone is just one base distant, this may be a read error. The rearrangement links TRBV6-1 to TRBJ1-1; no reliable D call. Trimming cost V 7 bases and J 7 bases, with 22 bases left between them. CDR3 length equals 15 residues. CDR1 MNHNS and CDR2 SASEGT come from the germline V gene. The chain's CDR3 is CASKLTPDTYIEAFF. Written as DNA, the CDR3 is TGTGCCAGCAAACTTACACCCGACACCTACATTGAAGCTTTCTTT.

At least ten counts were recorded for this clonotype. The chain has TRBV6-1 and TRBJ1-3; D not certain. CDR1 is MNHNS, CDR2 SASEGT, per germline. The V end lost 4 bases, the J end lost 0 bases, and 13 bases lay between the germline ends. This CDR3 spans 16 amino acids. The CDR3 sequence: CASSVLTGSSGNTIYF. CDR3 nucleotide sequence: TGTGCCAGCAGTGTATTGACGGGAAGCTCTGGAAACACCATATATTTT.

This clonotype was counted at least ten times. The CDR3 protein is CASSLNDGNYGYTF. DNA for the CDR3: TGTGCCAGCAGCCTGAACGACGGTAACTATGGCTACACCTTC. The chain links TRBV9 to TRBJ1-2; D is uncertain. CDR3 length: 14 residues. V dropped 4 bases and J dropped 1 base, with 11 bases sitting between them. Germline assignment: CDR1 SGDLS and CDR2 YYNGEE.

This rearrangement joins TRBV19 to TRBJ1-2; TRBD1 is a possible D gene (6 bases). V shed 0 bases and J shed 4 bases, with 12 bases lying between them. Germline CDR1 is LNHDA and CDR2 is SQIVND (reference sequence). The CDR3 runs 15 residues. CDR3 nucleotides: TGTGCCAGTAGTATAGAGGGGGGCAAGATCTATGGCTACACCTTC. It specifies CASSIEGGKIYGYTF.

V gene TRBV19 combines with J gene TRBJ1-1; tentative D call: TRBD1 (5 bases). V was pared by 6 bases and J by 9 bases, with 17 bases between. Germline lookup yields CDR1 LNHDA and CDR2 SQIVND (reference sequence). The CDR3 sequence is 13 residues long. The CDR3 nucleotides read TGTGCCAGTAGCCTTGGCGAGGGGATGAAAGCTTTCTTT. Amino acid sequence: CASSLGEGMKAFF. Drawing the rest from reference TRBV19 and TRBJ1-1, the complete variable domain is DGGITQSPKYLFRKEGQNVTLSCEQNLNHDAMYWYRQDPGQGLRLIYYSQIVNDFQKGDIAEGYSVSREKKESFPLTVTSAQKNPTAFYLCASSLGEGMKAFFGQGTRLTVV.

There are a few counts of this clonotype. J is TRBJ2-1 and V is TRBV5-1; 7 nucleotides align to TRBD1. J lost 4 bases, V lost 0 bases, and 4 bases had no gene match. There are 15 residues in the CDR3. CDR1 and CDR2 from the germline V gene are SGHRS and YFSETQ. CDR3 DNA: TGCGCCAGCAGCTTGGCCCGGGACAGTTACAATGAGCAGTTCTTC. Amino acid sequence: CASSLARDSYNEQFF.

This clonotype has more than one count but fewer than ten. The chain links TRBV24-1 to TRBJ1-1; 7 bases match TRBD1. With 4 bases clipped from V and 5 bases from J, the junction kept 6 bases outside the gene matches. The germline V gene has CDR1 KGHDR and CDR2 SFDVKD. The CDR3 consists of 14 residues. This chain's CDR3 is CATSETGSRTEAFF. CDR3 nucleotides: TGTGCCACCAGTGAGACAGGGTCGCGGACTGAAGCTTTCTTT.

This clonotype has more than one count but fewer than ten. The chain uses TRBV4-2 and TRBJ2-5, with D unresolved. Gene TRBJ2-1 matches the end of the DNA better, so the J call may be wrong. There are 13 residues in the CDR3. The germline V gene encodes CDR1 LGHNA and CDR2 YNFKEQ. CDR3 amino acids: CASSQDVIDEQFF. CDR3 sequence (DNA): TGTGCCAGCAGCCAAGATGTTATCGATGAGCAGTTCTTC.

Ten or more counts support this clonotype. The chain joins TRBV28 to TRBJ1-3; D perhaps matches TRBD1 (5 bases). Trimming removed 6 bases from V and 2 bases from J, with 14 bases in between. Germline CDR1 reads MDHEN; CDR2 reads SYDVKM. The CDR3 runs 15 residues. The CDR3 DNA reads as TGTGCCAGCAGCCGGGACGGAGTACCTGGAAACACCATATATTTT. Protein sequence: CASSRDGVPGNTIYF.

Many counts were recorded for this clonotype. This chain connects TRBV28 to TRBJ2-1, with D possibly TRBD2 on 5 matching bases. The V and J ends lost 5 bases and 0 bases respectively, with 11 bases between them. The CDR3 extends over 15 amino acids. Germline V CDR1 and CDR2: MDHEN, SYDVKM. In DNA form, the CDR3 reads TGTGCCAGCAGTAACGCGGGCCGCTCCTACAATGAGCAGTTCTTC. It yields the protein CASSNAGRSYNEQFF.

The chain couples TRBV30 to TRBJ1-1; D might be TRBD1 (5 bases). The CDR3 spans 13 residues. Trimming pared 5 bases from V and 2 bases from J, leaving 12 bases between. Germline CDR1 is GTSNPN and CDR2 is SVGIG (reference sequence). The DNA for the CDR3 is TGTGCCTGGGAATGGGGGTTAAACACTGAAGCTTTCTTT. Translated, it gives CAWEWGLNTEAFF.

This clonotype was seen more than once but under ten times. The CDR3 DNA follows: TGTGCCACCAGCGAGGGGGGGCGGTCAGGAGGTAATGAGCAGTTCTTC. The encoded protein is CATSEGGRSGGNEQFF. The V and J genes are TRBV15 and TRBJ2-1, with D possibly being TRBD2 (7 bases). Per germline, CDR1 LNHNV and CDR2 YYDKDF (reference sequence). V was clipped by 5 bases and J by 7 bases, with 21 bases between them. This CDR3 spans 16 amino acids.

The J gene is TRBJ2-5, the V gene TRBV12-3 or TRBV12-4; 7 bases agree with TRBD2. Germline trimming cut 2 bases from V and 4 bases from J; bases unmatched to any gene: 4. The CDR3 runs to 14 residues. The CDR3 region has the DNA TGTGCCAGCAGTTTAAATTTAGCGGGAGAGACCCAGTACTTC. Amino acid sequence: CASSLNLAGETQYF.

This clonotype was picked up one time. The J gene is TRBJ2-7, the V gene TRBV20-1; perhaps TRBD1 as D (6 bases). This CDR3 is 14 amino acids long. Germline CDR1 DFQATT, CDR2 SNEGSKA (reference sequence). Trimming left V 0 bases short and J 2 bases short, with 11 bases between. The CDR3 DNA reads TGCAGTGCTAGAGACAGGGGACGGACCTACGAGCAGTACTTC. This sequence encodes CSARDRGRTYEQYF.